This entry lists 18 T cell receptor beta chains sequenced from one sample in a study of blood T cells in healthy people across ages. A J-beta primer mix and a sample-barcoded 5' primer were used in a second PCR of about 7 to 12 cycles. In TCRdb, the 5' RACE reads were re-called with MiXCR into one record per CDR3 protein. The sample lists about 1.6 million distinct CDR3 sequences, 34% seen once, with roughly 12% in the top ten. The sequenced material came from blood. These receptors originate from a woman in her twenties or thirties in good health.

This clonotype showed up many times. The genes are TRBV7-3 and TRBJ2-7, with D uncertain. Per the germline V gene, CDR1 is SGHTA and CDR2 is FQGTGA. The CDR3 spans 16 residues. V was shortened by 0 bases and J by 12 bases, with 24 bases between the two germline ends. CDR3 DNA sequence: TGTGCCAGCAGCTTAACGTTATATGATGAAGGCAGTGGAAGGTACTTC. This gives the protein CASSLTLYDEGSGRYF.

This clonotype appeared a few times. The chain employs TRBV9 and TRBJ2-1, with D possibly being TRBD1 (5 bases). Germline CDR1 reads SGDLS; CDR2 reads YYNGEE. CDR3 size: 15 residues. Trimming removed 0 bases from V and 6 bases from J, with 13 bases in between. In DNA form, the CDR3 reads TGTGCCAGCAGCGTAGATCCTAGGGGCGGCAATGAGCAGTTCTTC. The encoded protein is CASSVDPRGGNEQFF.

This clonotype was observed once. The chain combines TRBV5-1 with TRBJ2-5; D gene unclear. The length of the CDR3 is 16 residues. Germline values: CDR1 SGHRS, CDR2 YFSETQ. Trimming left V 1 base short and J 1 base short, with 14 bases between. The CDR3 nucleotides read TGCGCCAGCAGCTTGCAACCCGGAGAGGCCCAAGAGACCCAGTACTTC. Its protein is CASSLQPGEAQETQYF.

The chain recombines TRBV28 with TRBJ2-4; TRBD2 is a possible D gene (6 bases). CDR1 is MDHEN, CDR2 SYDVKM, per germline. This CDR3 region has 16 residues. Trimming left V 5 bases short and J 3 bases short, with 17 bases between. The CDR3 region is CASSPKVGGDKNIQYF. The DNA of the CDR3 is TGTGCCAGCAGTCCTAAGGTGGGCGGGGACAAAAACATTCAGTACTTC.

In this sample, this clonotype turned up a few times. This rearrangement joins TRBV20-1 to TRBJ2-7, with 7 bases matching TRBD1. Unmatched junction bases numbered 9, after V lost 7 bases and J lost 3 bases. The CDR3 is 13 amino acids. Germline V gives CDR1 DFQATT, CDR2 SNEGSKA (reference sequence). The DNA for the CDR3 is TGCAGTGTCTGGGGAGACAGGGACTACGAGCAGTACTTC. It encodes CSVWGDRDYEQYF.

This clonotype showed up just a few times. V is TRBV20-1 and J is TRBJ1-3; no definite D call. The CDR3 runs to 12 residues. With 3 bases removed from V and 3 bases from J, the gap between germline ends came to 6 bases. Per germline, CDR1 DFQATT and CDR2 SNEGSKA (reference sequence). The CDR3 nucleotides read TGCAGTGCTAGCGGCAGTGGAAACACCATATATTTT. Translated, it gives CSASGSGNTIYF.

This clonotype has a handful of counts. CDR3 amino acids: CASSVVPSGTSYNEQFF. The DNA for the CDR3 is TGTGCCAGCAGCGTAGTGCCTAGCGGGACCTCCTACAATGAGCAGTTCTTC. This chain connects TRBV9 to TRBJ2-1, with 9 bases that match TRBD2. Trimming removed 0 bases from V and 0 bases from J; junction bases left unmatched: 4. The length of the CDR3 is 17 residues. CDR1 SGDLS and CDR2 YYNGEE come from the germline V gene.

This clonotype was counted a few times. The rearrangement uses TRBV7-9 and TRBJ2-7; 9 positions match TRBD1. Germline values: CDR1 SEHNR, CDR2 FQNEAQ (reference sequence). This CDR3 has 15 amino acids. The trim removed 5 bases at V and 5 bases at J, leaving 10 bases unmatched. CDR3 nucleotides: TGTGCCAGCAGCACCGGGGACAGGGCTCTCAACGAGCAGTACTTC. Translation: CASSTGDRALNEQYF.

V usage is TRBV7-2 and J usage is TRBJ2-3; D is ambiguous. The germline V gene has CDR1 SGHTA and CDR2 FQGNSA. Trimming left V 1 base short and J 4 bases short, with 12 bases between. The CDR3 length is 15 residues. This chain's CDR3 is CASSLGQVVADTQYF. CDR3 sequence (DNA): TGTGCCAGCAGCTTAGGTCAGGTGGTCGCAGATACGCAGTATTTT.

CDR3 sequence (DNA): TGTGCCAGCAGTTTATTCATCTTAGCCGAGCAGTTCTTC. Protein: CASSLFILAEQFF. J is TRBJ2-1 and V is TRBV28; D call uncertain. Trimming pared 1 base from V and 10 bases from J, leaving 11 bases between. Germline CDR1 is MDHEN and CDR2 is SYDVKM. CDR3 size: 13 residues.

This clonotype was seen only a few times. This chain joins TRBV20-1 and TRBJ2-7; 9 bases fit TRBD2. This CDR3 is built from 16 residues. The V gene's germline CDR1 is DFQATT and CDR2 SNEGSKA (reference sequence). V trimming: 0 bases; J trimming: 2 bases; junction bases outside the gene matches: 8. The CDR3 loop is CSARDTLSGGTYEQYF. The CDR3, as DNA: TGCAGTGCTAGAGATACCCTGAGCGGGGGGACCTACGAGCAGTACTTC.

In its sample, this clonotype was seen a few times. The V gene is TRBV7-2, the J gene TRBJ2-1; a possible D gene is TRBD1 (7 bases). The CDR3 runs 15 residues. The germline V gene encodes CDR1 SGHTA and CDR2 FQGNSA. Trimming stripped 7 bases from V and 10 bases from J, with 23 bases between. The CDR3 is CASTAGQPIGREQFF. The CDR3 coding sequence is TGTGCCAGCACCGCGGGACAGCCAATTGGTAGAGAGCAGTTCTTC.

This clonotype was seen many times. This chain connects TRBV29-1 to TRBJ2-1; 9 nucleotides match TRBD2. The CDR3 is 15 residues long. Germline values: CDR1 SQVTM, CDR2 ANQGSEA. V shed 8 bases and J 6 bases; nucleotides not matched to a gene: 14. This chain's CDR3 is CSTPNLSGSSNEQFF. For the CDR3, the DNA is TGCAGCACTCCAAATCTTAGCGGGAGCAGCAATGAGCAGTTCTTC.

This sequence joins TRBV10-3 and TRBJ2-6, with TRBD1 matching 10 bases. CDR1 is ENHRY, CDR2 SYGVKD, per germline. The CDR3 is made up of 17 amino acids. V dropped 6 bases and J dropped 0; count of bases not matched to a gene: 5. The CDR3 reads CAIRDRGSVSGANVLTF. The CDR3 nucleotides read TGTGCCATCAGGGACAGGGGGTCGGTCTCTGGGGCCAACGTCCTGACTTTC.

In its sample, this clonotype was seen many times. The rearrangement links TRBV5-1 to TRBJ2-1, with 8 bases matching TRBD1. Germline V gives CDR1 SGHRS, CDR2 YFSETQ. V lost 4 bases, J lost 10 bases, and 10 bases stayed unmatched. The CDR3 is made up of 14 amino acids. The CDR3 nucleotides are TGCGCCAGCAGCCTAACCGCAGGGGGCAGGGAGCAGTTCTTC. Amino acids: CASSLTAGGREQFF.

This clonotype was observed a handful of times. V is TRBV5-1 and J is TRBJ2-3; D not certain. The CDR3 consists of 13 residues. Germline V gene sequence: CDR1 SGHRS, CDR2 YFSETQ. Trimming removed 0 bases at V and 5 bases at J, with 7 bases between. CDR3 protein: CASSLGRVDTQYF. CDR3 DNA: TGCGCCAGCAGCTTGGGACGCGTAGATACGCAGTATTTT.

This clonotype was counted only a few times. The rearrangement uses TRBV20-1 and TRBJ2-5; D is perhaps TRBD1 (6 bases). The CDR3 loop spans 13 amino acids. Germline V gene lookup returns CDR1 DFQATT and CDR2 SNEGSKA (reference sequence). The ends were cut back, 3 bases at V and 5 bases at J, with 13 bases in the middle. This CDR3 reads CSASQGSWETQYF. The DNA of the CDR3 is TGCAGTGCTAGCCAGGGGTCGTGGGAGACCCAGTACTTC.

The chain recombines TRBV5-4 with TRBJ2-3, with 10 bases identical to TRBD2. Per the germline V gene, CDR1 is SGHNT and CDR2 is YYREEE (reference sequence). After removal of 4 bases from V and 0 bases from J, the junction contained 8 bases not matched to a gene. The CDR3 loop spans 17 amino acids. CDR3 protein: CASSPVGLAESTDTQYF. As DNA, the CDR3 is TGTGCCAGCAGCCCAGTCGGACTAGCGGAAAGCACAGATACGCAGTATTTT.